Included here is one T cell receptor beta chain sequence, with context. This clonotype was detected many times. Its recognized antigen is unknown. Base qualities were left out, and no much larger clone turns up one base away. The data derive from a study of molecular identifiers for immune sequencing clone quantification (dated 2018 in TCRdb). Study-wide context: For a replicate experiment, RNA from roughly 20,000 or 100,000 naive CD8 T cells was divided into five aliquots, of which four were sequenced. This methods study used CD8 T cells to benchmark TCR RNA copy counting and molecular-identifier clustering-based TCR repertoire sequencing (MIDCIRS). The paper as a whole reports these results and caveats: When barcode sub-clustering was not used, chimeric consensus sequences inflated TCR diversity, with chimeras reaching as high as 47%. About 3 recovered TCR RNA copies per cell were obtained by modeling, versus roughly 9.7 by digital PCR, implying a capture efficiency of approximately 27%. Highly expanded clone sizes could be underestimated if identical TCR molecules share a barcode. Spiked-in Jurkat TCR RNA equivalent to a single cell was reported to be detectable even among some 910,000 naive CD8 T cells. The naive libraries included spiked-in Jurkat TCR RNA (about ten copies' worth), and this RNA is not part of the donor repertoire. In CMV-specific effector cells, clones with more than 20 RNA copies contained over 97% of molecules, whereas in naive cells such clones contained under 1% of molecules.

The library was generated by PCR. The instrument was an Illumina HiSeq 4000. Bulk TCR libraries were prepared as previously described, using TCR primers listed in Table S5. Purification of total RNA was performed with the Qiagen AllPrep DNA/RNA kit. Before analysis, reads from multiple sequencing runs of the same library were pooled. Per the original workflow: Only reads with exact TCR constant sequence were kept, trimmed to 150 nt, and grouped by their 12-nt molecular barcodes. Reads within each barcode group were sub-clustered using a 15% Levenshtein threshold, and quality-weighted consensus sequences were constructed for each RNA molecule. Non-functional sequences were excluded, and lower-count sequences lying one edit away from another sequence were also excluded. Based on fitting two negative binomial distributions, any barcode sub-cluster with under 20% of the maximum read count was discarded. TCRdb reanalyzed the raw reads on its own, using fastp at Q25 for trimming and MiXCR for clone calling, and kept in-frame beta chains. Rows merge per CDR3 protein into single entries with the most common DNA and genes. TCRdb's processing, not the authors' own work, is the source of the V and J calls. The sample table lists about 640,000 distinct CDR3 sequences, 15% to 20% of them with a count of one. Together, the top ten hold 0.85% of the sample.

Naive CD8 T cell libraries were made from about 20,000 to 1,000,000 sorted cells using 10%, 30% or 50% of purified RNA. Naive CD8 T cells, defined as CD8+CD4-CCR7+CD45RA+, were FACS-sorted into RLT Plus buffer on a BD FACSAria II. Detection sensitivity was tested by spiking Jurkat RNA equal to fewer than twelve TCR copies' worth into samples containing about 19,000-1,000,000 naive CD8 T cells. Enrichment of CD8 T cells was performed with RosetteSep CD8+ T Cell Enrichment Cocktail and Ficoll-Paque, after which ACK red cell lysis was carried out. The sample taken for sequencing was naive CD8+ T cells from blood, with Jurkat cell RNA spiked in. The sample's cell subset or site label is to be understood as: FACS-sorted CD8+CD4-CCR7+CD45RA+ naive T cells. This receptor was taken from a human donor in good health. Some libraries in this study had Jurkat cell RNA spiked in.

The CDR3 is CASSLADGHLNTGELFF. The DNA sequence is as follows: TGTGCCAGCAGCTTAGCGGATGGACACCTAAACACCGGGGAGCTGTTTTTT. The receptor chain draws on TRBV7-9 and TRBJ2-2, with TRBD1 tentatively as D gene (5 bases match). V is pared back by 0 bases and J by 2 bases, with 13 bases lying between the germline termini. The CDR3 runs 17 amino acids, cysteine and phenylalanine included. Kept here is only the CDR3 DNA, which spans 51 bases and is read in frame from base 1. As encoded in the germline V gene (reference sequence), CDR1 is SEHNR while CDR2 is FQNEAQ.